This T cell receptor beta chain was captured in a study of Ad26.COV2.S vaccination and SARS-CoV-2 variants. Study at large: The authors gave Ad26.COV2.S intramuscularly, either once or twice 56 days apart. Study results and caveats: Breadth, reportedly substantial, characterized the spike-specific CD8+ and CD4+ T cell responses after vaccination.

The sample's treatment: 15 to 20 received Ad26.COV2.S at low or high dose, single or two shots; several received placebo; per-sample allocation not given. After the first vaccine or placebo injection, samples were drawn on day 63. CDR3 length equals 14 residues. Germline V gene lookup returns CDR1 SEHNR and CDR2 FQNEAQ (reference sequence). With V trimmed by 0 bases and J by 7 bases, 3 bases remained unmatched. Produced via immunoSEQ multiplex PCR; TCRdb's table is partial and in-frame only. The sample includes some 350,000 clones, about nine tenths of them seen just once. Remarks on this clone: What it binds is unknown.

This clonotype was sampled from a person between 18 and 65 years old who received the Ad26.COV2.S COVID-19 vaccine or a placebo. The chain has TRBV7-9 and TRBJ2-1, with 7 bases lining up with TRBD2. The source material was peripheral blood, sampled in a trial of Ad26.COV2.S vaccine versus placebo. CDR3 nucleotide sequence: TGTGCCAGCAGCTTAGCGGGAGGGCGGAATGAGCAGTTCTTC. Residues: CASSLAGGRNEQFF.